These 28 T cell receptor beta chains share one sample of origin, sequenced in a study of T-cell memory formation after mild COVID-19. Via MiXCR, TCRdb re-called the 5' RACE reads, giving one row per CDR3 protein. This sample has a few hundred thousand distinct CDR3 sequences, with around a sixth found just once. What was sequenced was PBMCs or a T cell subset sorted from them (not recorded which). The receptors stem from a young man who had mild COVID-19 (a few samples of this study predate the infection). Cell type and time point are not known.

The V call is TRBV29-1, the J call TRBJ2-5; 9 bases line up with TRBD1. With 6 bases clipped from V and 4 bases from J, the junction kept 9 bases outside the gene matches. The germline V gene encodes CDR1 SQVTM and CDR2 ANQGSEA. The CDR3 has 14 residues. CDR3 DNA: TGCAGCGTGACCTACAGGGGGCGGGGAGAGACCCAGTACTTC. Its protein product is CSVTYRGRGETQYF.

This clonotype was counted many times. CDR3 amino acids: CASSLTGTNEKLFF. DNA for the CDR3: TGCGCCAGCAGCTTGACCGGAACTAATGAAAAACTGTTTTTT. The V and J genes are TRBV5-1 and TRBJ1-4; D unclear. Germline lookup yields CDR1 SGHRS and CDR2 YFSETQ. The V gene lost 1 base and the J gene lost 1 base, with 5 bases spanning the gap. The CDR3 sequence is 14 residues long.

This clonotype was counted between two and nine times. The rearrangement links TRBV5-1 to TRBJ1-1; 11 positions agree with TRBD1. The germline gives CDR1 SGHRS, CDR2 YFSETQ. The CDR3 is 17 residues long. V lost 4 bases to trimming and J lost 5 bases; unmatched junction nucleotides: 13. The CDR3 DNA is TGCGCCAGCAGCCGAGACGGACAGGGGGCGGAAAGGACTGAAGCTTTCTTT. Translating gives CASSRDGQGAERTEAFF.

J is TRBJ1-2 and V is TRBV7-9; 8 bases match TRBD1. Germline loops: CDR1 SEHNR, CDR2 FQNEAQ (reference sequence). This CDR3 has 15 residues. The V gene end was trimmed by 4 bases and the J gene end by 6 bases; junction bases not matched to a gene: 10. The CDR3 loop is CASSSPWTGSNGYTF. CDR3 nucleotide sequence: TGTGCCAGCAGCTCGCCCTGGACAGGGAGCAATGGCTACACCTTC. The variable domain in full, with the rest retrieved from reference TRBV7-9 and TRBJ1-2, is DTGVSQNPRHKITKRGQNVTFRCDPISEHNRLYWYRQTLGQGPEFLTYFQNEAQLEKSRLLSDRFSAERPKGSFSTLEIQRTEQGDSAMYLCASSSPWTGSNGYTFGSGTRLTVV.

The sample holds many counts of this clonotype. CDR3 coding DNA: TGCAGCGTTGCTCCTGACAGGAAGGGCGAGCAGTACTTC. Its translation: CSVAPDRKGEQYF. V gene TRBV29-1 combines with J gene TRBJ2-7, with D possibly TRBD1 on 6 matching bases. CDR1 and CDR2 from the germline V gene are SQVTM and ANQGSEA. V lost 4 bases, J lost 6 bases, and 16 bases lay in between. The CDR3 is 13 residues long.

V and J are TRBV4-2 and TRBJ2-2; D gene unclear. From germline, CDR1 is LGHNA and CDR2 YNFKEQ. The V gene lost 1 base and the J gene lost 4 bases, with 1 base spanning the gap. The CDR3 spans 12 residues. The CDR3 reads CASSQATGELFF. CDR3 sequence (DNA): TGTGCCAGCAGCCAAGCCACCGGGGAGCTGTTTTTT.

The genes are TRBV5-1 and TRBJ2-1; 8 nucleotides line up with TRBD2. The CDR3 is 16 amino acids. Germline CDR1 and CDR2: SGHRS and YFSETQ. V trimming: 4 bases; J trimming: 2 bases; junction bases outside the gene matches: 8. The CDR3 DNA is TGCGCCAGCAGCCCGGGGTCGGGACTAGCCTACAATGAGCAGTTCTTC. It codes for CASSPGSGLAYNEQFF.

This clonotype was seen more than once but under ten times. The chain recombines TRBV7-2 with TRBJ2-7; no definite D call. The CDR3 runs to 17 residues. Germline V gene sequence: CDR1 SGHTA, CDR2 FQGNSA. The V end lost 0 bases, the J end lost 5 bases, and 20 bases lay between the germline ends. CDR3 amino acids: CASSLAAPWQTQDEQYV. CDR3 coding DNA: TGTGCCAGCAGCTTAGCCGCACCTTGGCAGACCCAAGACGAGCAGTACGTC.

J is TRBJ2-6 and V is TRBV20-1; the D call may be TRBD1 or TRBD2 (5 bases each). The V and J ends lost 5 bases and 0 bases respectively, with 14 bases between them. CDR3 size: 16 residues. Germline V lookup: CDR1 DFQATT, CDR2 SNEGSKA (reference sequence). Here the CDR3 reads CSAPNGASSGANVLTF. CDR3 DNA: TGCAGTGCTCCTAACGGGGCGAGCTCTGGGGCCAACGTCCTGACTTTC.

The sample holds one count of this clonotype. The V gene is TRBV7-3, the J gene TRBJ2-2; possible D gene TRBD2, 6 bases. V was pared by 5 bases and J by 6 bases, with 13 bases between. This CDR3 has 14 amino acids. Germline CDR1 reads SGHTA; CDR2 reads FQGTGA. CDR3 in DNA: TGTGCCAGCAGCGCGACGGGCGGGGCCGGGGAGCTGTTTTTT. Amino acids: CASSATGGAGELFF.

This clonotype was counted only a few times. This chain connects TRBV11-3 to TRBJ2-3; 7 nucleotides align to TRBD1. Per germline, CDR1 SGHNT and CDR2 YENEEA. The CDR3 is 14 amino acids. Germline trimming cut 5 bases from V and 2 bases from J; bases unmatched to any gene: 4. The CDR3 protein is CASSRGQTTDTQYF. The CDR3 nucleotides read TGTGCCAGCAGCCGGGGACAGACCACAGATACGCAGTATTTT.

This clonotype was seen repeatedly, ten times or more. The CDR3: CASSLRGGLADTQYF. The CDR3 DNA is TGTGCCAGCAGCTTACGGGGGGGCCTCGCAGATACGCAGTATTTT. This rearrangement joins TRBV7-2 to TRBJ2-3; 8 bases map to TRBD2. Germline trimming cut 2 bases from V and 4 bases from J; bases unmatched to any gene: 5. The CDR3 totals 15 residues. Germline lookup yields CDR1 SGHTA and CDR2 FQGNSA.

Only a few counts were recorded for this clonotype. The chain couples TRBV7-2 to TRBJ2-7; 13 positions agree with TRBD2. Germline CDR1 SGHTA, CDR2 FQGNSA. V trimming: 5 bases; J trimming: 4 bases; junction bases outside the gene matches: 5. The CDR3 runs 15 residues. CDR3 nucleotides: TGTGCCAGCAGCATACTAGCGGGGGGGCTTTACGAGCAGTACTTC. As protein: CASSILAGGLYEQYF.

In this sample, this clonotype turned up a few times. This CDR3 reads CASSYQLGDSRHTQYF. The CDR3 bases are TGTGCCAGCAGTTACCAACTGGGCGACAGTCGGCATACGCAGTATTTT. The chain recombines TRBV6-5 with TRBJ2-3; the D gene is possibly TRBD1 (5 bases). The CDR3 length is 16 residues. CDR1 is MNHEY, CDR2 SVGAGI, per germline. Trimming removed 2 bases at V and 7 bases at J, with 19 bases between.

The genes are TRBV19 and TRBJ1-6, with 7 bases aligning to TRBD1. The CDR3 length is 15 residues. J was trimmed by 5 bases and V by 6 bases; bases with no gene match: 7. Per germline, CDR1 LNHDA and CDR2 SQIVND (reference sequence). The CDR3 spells CASRGGDGDNSPLHF. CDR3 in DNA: TGTGCCAGTAGAGGGGGCGATGGGGATAATTCACCCCTCCACTTT.

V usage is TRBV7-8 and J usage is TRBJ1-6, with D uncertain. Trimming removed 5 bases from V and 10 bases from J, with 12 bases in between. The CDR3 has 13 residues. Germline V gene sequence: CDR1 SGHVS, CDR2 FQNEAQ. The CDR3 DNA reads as TGTGCCAGCAGCGCACAGATTCCCTCACCCCTCCACTTT. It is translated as CASSAQIPSPLHF. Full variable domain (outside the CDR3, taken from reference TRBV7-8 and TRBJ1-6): GAGVSQSPRYKVAKRGQDVALRCDPISGHVSLFWYQQALGQGPEFLTYFQNEAQLDKSGLPSDRFFAERPEGSVSTLKIQRTQQEDSAVYLCASSAQIPSPLHFGNGTRLTVT.

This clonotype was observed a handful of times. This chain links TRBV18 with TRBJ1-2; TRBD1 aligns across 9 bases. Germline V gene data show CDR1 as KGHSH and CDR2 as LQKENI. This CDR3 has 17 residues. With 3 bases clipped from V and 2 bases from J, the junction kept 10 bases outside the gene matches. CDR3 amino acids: CASSPSRPGQGNYGYTF. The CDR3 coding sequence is TGTGCCAGCTCACCGAGCAGGCCGGGACAGGGAAACTATGGCTACACCTTC.

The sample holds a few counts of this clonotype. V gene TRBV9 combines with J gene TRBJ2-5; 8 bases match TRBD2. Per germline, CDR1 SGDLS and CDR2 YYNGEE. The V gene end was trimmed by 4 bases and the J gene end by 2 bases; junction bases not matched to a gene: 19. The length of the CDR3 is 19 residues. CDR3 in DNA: TGTGCCAGCAGCCACGACTTGGCGGGGGGCCCGGGAGATCAAGAGACCCAGTACTTC. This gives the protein CASSHDLAGGPGDQETQYF.

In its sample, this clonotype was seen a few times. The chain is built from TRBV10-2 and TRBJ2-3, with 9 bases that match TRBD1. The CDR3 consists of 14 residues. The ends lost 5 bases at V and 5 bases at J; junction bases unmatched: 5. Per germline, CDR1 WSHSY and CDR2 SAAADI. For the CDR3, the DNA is TGCGCCAGCAGTTCCGGGACAGGGCTAGATACGCAGTATTTT. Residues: CASSSGTGLDTQYF.

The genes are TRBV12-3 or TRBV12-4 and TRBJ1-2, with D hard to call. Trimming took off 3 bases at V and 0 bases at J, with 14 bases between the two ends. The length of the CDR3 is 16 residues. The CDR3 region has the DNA TGTGCCAGCAGTTTCGGGTCAGCGAAATCTAACTATGGCTACACCTTC. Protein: CASSFGSAKSNYGYTF.

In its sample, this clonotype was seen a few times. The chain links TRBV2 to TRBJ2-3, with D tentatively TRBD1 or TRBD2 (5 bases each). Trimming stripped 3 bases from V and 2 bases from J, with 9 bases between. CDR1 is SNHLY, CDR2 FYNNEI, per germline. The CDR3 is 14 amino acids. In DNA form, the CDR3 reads TGTGCCAGCAGTGAGGGGGTGCACACAGATACGCAGTATTTT. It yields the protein CASSEGVHTDTQYF.

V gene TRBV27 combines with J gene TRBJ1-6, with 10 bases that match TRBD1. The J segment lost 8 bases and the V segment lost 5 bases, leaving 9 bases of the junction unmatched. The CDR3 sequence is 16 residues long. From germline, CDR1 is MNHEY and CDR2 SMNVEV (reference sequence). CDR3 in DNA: TGTGCCAGCAGTCCCAAGACAGGGGGCATCGATTCACCCCTCCACTTT. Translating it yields CASSPKTGGIDSPLHF.

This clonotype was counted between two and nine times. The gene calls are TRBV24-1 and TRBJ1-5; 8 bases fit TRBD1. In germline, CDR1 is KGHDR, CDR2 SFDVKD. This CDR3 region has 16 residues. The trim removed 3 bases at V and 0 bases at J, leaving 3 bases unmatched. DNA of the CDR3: TGTGCCACCAGTGATGACAGGGGCCGTAGCAATCAGCCCCAGCATTTT. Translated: CATSDDRGRSNQPQHF.

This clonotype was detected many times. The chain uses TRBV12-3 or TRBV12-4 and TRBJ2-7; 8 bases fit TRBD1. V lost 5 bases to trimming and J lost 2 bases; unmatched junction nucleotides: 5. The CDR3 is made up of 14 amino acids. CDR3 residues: CASSKGQGAYEQYV. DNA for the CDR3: TGTGCCAGCAGTAAAGGACAGGGCGCCTACGAGCAGTACGTC.

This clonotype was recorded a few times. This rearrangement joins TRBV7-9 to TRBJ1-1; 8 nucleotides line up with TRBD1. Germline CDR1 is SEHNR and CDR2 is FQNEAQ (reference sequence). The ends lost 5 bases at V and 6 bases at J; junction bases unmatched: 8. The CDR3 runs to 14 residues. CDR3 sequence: CASSTRQGLPEAFF. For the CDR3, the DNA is TGTGCCAGCAGCACCCGACAGGGGTTACCTGAAGCTTTCTTT.

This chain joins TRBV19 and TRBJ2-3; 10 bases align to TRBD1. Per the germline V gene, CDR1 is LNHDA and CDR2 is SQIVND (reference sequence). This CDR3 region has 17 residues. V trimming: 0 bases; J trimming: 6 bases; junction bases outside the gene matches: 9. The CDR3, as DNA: TGTGCCAGTAGTATAGATGGGACAGGGGCCCTCGGGGATACGCAGTATTTT. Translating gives CASSIDGTGALGDTQYF.

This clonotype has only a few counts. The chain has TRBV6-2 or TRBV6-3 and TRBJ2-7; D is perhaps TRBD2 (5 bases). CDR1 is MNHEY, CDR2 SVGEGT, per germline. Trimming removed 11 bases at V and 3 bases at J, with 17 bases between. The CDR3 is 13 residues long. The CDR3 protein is CAPPQRRLYEQYV. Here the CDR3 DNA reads TGTGCCCCCCCCCAGCGGCGCCTCTACGAGCAGTACGTC.

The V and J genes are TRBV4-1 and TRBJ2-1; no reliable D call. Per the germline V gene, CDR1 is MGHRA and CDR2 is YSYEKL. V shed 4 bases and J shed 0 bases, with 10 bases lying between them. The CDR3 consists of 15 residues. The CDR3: CASSPRLGSYNEQFF. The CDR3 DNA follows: TGCGCCAGCAGCCCTCGACTGGGCTCCTACAATGAGCAGTTCTTC.